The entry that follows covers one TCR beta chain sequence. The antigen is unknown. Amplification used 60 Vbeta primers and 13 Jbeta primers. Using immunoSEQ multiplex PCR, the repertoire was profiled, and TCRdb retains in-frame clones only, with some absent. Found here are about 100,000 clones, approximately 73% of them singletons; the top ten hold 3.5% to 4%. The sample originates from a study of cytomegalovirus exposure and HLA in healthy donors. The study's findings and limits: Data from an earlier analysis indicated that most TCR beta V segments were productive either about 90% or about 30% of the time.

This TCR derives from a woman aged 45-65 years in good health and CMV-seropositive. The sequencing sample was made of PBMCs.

The CDR3 reads CASSGEGTSGMQQYF. The CDR3 DNA reads TGTGCCAGCAGCGGGGAAGGGACTAGCGGGATGCAGCAGTACTTC. The chain couples TRBV9 to TRBJ2-7; 13 bases line up with TRBD2. CDR1 SGDLS and CDR2 YYNGEE come from the germline V gene. The CDR3 extends over 15 amino acids. Trimming took 3 bases from V and 8 from J; bases not matched to a gene: 8.